The 27 T cell receptor beta chains below all came from one sample that was sequenced in a study of OX40 agonist ivuxolimab in advanced cancers. The repertoire was sequenced with immunoSEQ multiplex PCR; TCRdb's copy has only in-frame clones and lacks some. Among fewer than 90,000 clones listed, over 75% were seen once. The sequencing here drew on CD4+ or CD8+ T cells sorted from blood, taken in a trial of the OX40 agonist ivuxolimab. These TCRs come from an adult with an advanced solid tumor such as melanoma, head and neck, liver or kidney cancer.

The rearrangement links TRBV25-1 to TRBJ2-3, with TRBD1 as a possible D gene (5 bases). CDR1 MGHDK and CDR2 SYGVNS come from the germline V gene. The V end was cut by 11 bases, the J end by 0 bases, with 15 bases between. The CDR3 spans 14 residues. CDR3 sequence: CASGWSRSTDTQYF. CDR3 in DNA: TGTGCCTCAGGGTGGAGCAGGAGCACAGATACGCAGTATTTT.

The chain recombines TRBV9 with TRBJ2-3; a weak D match, TRBD1 (5 bases). V was clipped by 3 bases and J by 0 bases, with 11 bases between them. CDR1 and CDR2 (germline): SGDLS, YYNGEE. This CDR3 has 15 amino acids. The CDR3 DNA follows: TGTGCCAGCAGCGGGGGCGGTTATAGCACAGATACGCAGTATTTT. Translation: CASSGGGYSTDTQYF. The variable domain in full, with the rest retrieved from reference TRBV9 and TRBJ2-3, is DSGVTQTPKHLITATGQRVTLRCSPRSGDLSVYWYQQSLDQGLQFLIQYYNGEERAKGNILERFSAQQFPDLHSELNLSSLELGDSALYFCASSGGGYSTDTQYFGPGTRLTVL.

This clone was recorded a few times. The gene calls are TRBV19 and TRBJ1-5, with D possibly TRBD1 on 5 matching bases. The germline CDR1 and CDR2 sequences are LNHDA and SQIVND (reference sequence). The V end was cut by 6 bases, the J end by 5 bases, with 17 bases between. CDR3 length: 15 amino acids. In DNA form, the CDR3 reads TGTGCCAGTAGCAAGACAGCCTTACCCGATCAGCCCCAGCATTTT. Translated, it gives CASSKTALPDQPQHF. Drawing the rest from reference TRBV19 and TRBJ1-5, the complete variable domain is DGGITQSPKYLFRKEGQNVTLSCEQNLNHDAMYWYRQDPGQGLRLIYYSQIVNDFQKGDIAEGYSVSREKKESFPLTVTSAQKNPTAFYLCASSKTALPDQPQHFGDGTRLSIL.

The rearrangement joins TRBV5-4 to TRBJ1-1, with TRBD1 matching 7 bases. This CDR3 is 15 amino acids long. Germline values: CDR1 SGHNT, CDR2 YYREEE (reference sequence). V shed 2 bases, J shed 2 bases, and the junction held 6 bases outside the gene matches. CDR3 loop: CASSFYGQDNTEAFF. CDR3 in DNA: TGTGCCAGCAGCTTTTATGGACAGGATAACACTGAAGCTTTCTTT.

This rearrangement joins TRBV7-2 to TRBJ2-7; TRBD1 agrees at 7 bases. This CDR3 has 16 amino acids. In germline, CDR1 is SGHTA, CDR2 FQGNSA. Unmatched junction bases numbered 9, after V lost 0 bases and J lost 4 bases. CDR3 sequence reads: CASSLALDRVLYEQYF. The CDR3, as DNA: TGTGCCAGCAGCTTAGCGCTAGACAGGGTGTTGTACGAGCAGTACTTC.

The CDR3: CASSSQDEKLFF. CDR3 DNA: TGTGCCAGCAGCTCCCAGGATGAAAAACTGTTTTTT. V and J are TRBV11-2 and TRBJ1-4, with unresolved D. V was clipped by 4 bases and J by 6 bases, with 6 bases between them. Germline V CDR1 and CDR2: SGHAT, FQNNGV. The CDR3 is 12 amino acids.

The chain carries TRBV6-5 and TRBJ2-1; 8 bases line up with TRBD2. Trimming removed 2 bases from V and 16 bases from J; junction bases left unmatched: 10. CDR3 length: 13 amino acids. Per the germline V gene, CDR1 is MNHEY and CDR2 is SVGAGI. CDR3 loop: CASSYTIAGPSFF. The CDR3 nucleotides are TGTGCCAGCAGTTACACCATAGCGGGGCCGTCCTTCTTC.

CDR3 nucleotides: TGTGCCAGCAGCTCCAACAGGGACAATGAGCAGTTCTTC. Translating it yields CASSSNRDNEQFF. The gene calls are TRBV11-3 and TRBJ2-1; the D gene is possibly TRBD1 (6 bases). Germline CDR1 reads SGHNT; CDR2 reads YENEEA. V lost 4 bases and J 5 bases, leaving 9 bases between the germline ends. There are 13 residues in the CDR3. The variable domain in full, completed from reference TRBV11-3 and TRBJ2-1, reads EAGVVQSPRYKIIEKKQPVAFWCNPISGHNTLYWYLQNLGQGPELLIRYENEEAVDDSQLPKDRFSAERLKGVDSTLKIQPAELGDSAVYLCASSSNRDNEQFFGPGTRLTVL.

The chain employs TRBV15 and TRBJ2-1, with TRBD1 matching 12 bases. In germline, CDR1 is LNHNV, CDR2 YYDKDF (reference sequence). V lost 5 bases to trimming and J lost 8 bases; unmatched junction nucleotides: 19. The CDR3 contains 19 residues. Here the CDR3 reads CATSQPGTGGLFGRDEQFF. CDR3 coding DNA: TGTGCCACCAGCCAGCCGGGGACAGGGGGCCTGTTTGGGAGGGATGAGCAGTTCTTC.

The J gene is TRBJ1-3, the V gene TRBV7-8; D may be TRBD1 (5 bases). V dropped 5 bases and J dropped 0 bases, with 14 bases sitting between them. The CDR3 is made up of 16 amino acids. Germline CDR1 and CDR2: SGHVS and FQNEAQ. The CDR3 DNA reads TGTGCCAGCAGCCTACAGGATCTCAGCTCTGGAAACACCATATATTTT. It translates to CASSLQDLSSGNTIYF.

The J gene is TRBJ2-7, the V gene TRBV11-3; 8 nucleotides match TRBD1. This CDR3 is 14 amino acids long. Germline CDR1 SGHNT, CDR2 YENEEA. The trim removed 6 bases at V and 5 bases at J, leaving 9 bases unmatched. The CDR3 region has the DNA TGTGCCAGCAGTTCTAGGACAGGGTTTAACGAGCAGTACTTC. Its protein is CASSSRTGFNEQYF.

The DNA for the CDR3 is TGTGCCTGGAACAGGTACGGAGGGGACACTGAAGCTTTCTTT. This translates into CAWNRYGGDTEAFF. The rearrangement uses TRBV30 and TRBJ1-1, with a weak D call TRBD1 (5 bases). Germline loops: CDR1 GTSNPN, CDR2 SVGIG (reference sequence). The CDR3 has 14 amino acids. V gave up 4 bases and J gave up 3 bases, with 15 bases separating them. The entire variable domain, with the rest obtained from reference TRBV30 and TRBJ1-1, is as follows: SQTIHQWPATLVQPVGSPLSLECTVEGTSNPNLYWYRQAAGRGLQLLFYSVGIGQISSEVPQNLSASRPQDRQFILSSKKLLLSDSGFYLCAWNRYGGDTEAFFGQGTRLTVV.

CDR3 sequence: CASSQGSTSGGAKLNEQFF. The CDR3 coding sequence is TGTGCCAGCAGCCAAGGTTCGACTAGCGGGGGGGCGAAGCTTAATGAGCAGTTCTTC. This rearrangement joins TRBV4-2 to TRBJ2-1; 14 bases match TRBD2. With 1 base clipped from V and 7 bases from J, the junction kept 12 bases outside the gene matches. The CDR3 loop spans 19 amino acids. The V gene's germline CDR1 is LGHNA and CDR2 YNFKEQ.

V gene TRBV6-1 combines with J gene TRBJ2-1, with 9 nucleotides matching TRBD2. Per the germline V gene, CDR1 is MNHNS and CDR2 is SASEGT. The J segment lost 15 bases and the V segment lost 7 bases, leaving 10 bases of the junction unmatched. The CDR3 is 12 residues long. This chain's CDR3 is CASTTTAGGPFF. The DNA of the CDR3 is TGTGCCAGCACCACCACAGCGGGGGGTCCGTTCTTC.

CDR3 DNA sequence: TGTGCCAGCAGGGGGAACACAGATACGCAGTATTTT. Translating it yields CASRGNTDTQYF. The chain carries TRBV6-5 and TRBJ2-3; D is undetermined. Trimming removed 6 bases at V and 2 bases at J, with 6 bases between. Germline lookup yields CDR1 MNHEY and CDR2 SVGAGI. This CDR3 spans 12 amino acids.

V usage is TRBV4-3 and J usage is TRBJ1-2; D is perhaps TRBD1 (6 bases). CDR1 is LGHNA, CDR2 YSLEER, per germline. Trimming left V 0 bases short and J 5 bases short, with 10 bases between. This CDR3 region has 14 residues. The CDR3 bases are TGCGCCAGCAGCCAAGATCCCGGGACATATGGCTACACCTTC. It is translated as CASSQDPGTYGYTF.

This clone was detected only once. This chain joins TRBV27 and TRBJ2-7, with D uncertain. Germline V gene lookup returns CDR1 MNHEY and CDR2 SMNVEV (reference sequence). This CDR3 is 14 amino acids long. With 7 bases removed from V and 3 bases from J, the gap between germline ends came to 16 bases. The CDR3 bases are TGTGCCAGCACCAACCCGACCCCAGTCTACGAGCAGTACTTC. Protein sequence: CASTNPTPVYEQYF.

This rearrangement joins TRBV7-2 to TRBJ2-7; 12 bases map to TRBD2. Trimming took 2 bases from V and 3 from J; bases not matched to a gene: 8. Germline CDR1 is SGHTA and CDR2 is FQGNSA. The CDR3 extends over 17 amino acids. CDR3 in DNA: TGTGCCAGCAGCTTAACTAGCGGGGGGACTCACGGCTACGAGCAGTACTTC. Residues: CASSLTSGGTHGYEQYF. Drawing the rest from reference TRBV7-2 and TRBJ2-7, the complete variable domain is GAGVSQSPSNKVTEKGKDVELRCDPISGHTALYWYRQSLGQGLEFLIYFQGNSAPDKSGLPSDRFSAERTGGSVSTLTIQRTQQEDSAVYLCASSLTSGGTHGYEQYFGPGTRLTVT.

Written as DNA, the CDR3 is TGTGCCAGCAGCTTAGTCAGGGGCACAGATACGCAGTATTTT. Protein: CASSLVRGTDTQYF. This chain links TRBV7-2 with TRBJ2-3; possible D gene TRBD1, 5 bases. Germline CDR1 SGHTA, CDR2 FQGNSA. V was trimmed by 1 base and J by 1 base, leaving 6 bases between them. This CDR3 spans 14 amino acids.

The chain has TRBV6-6 and TRBJ1-2; perhaps TRBD1 as D (5 bases). CDR1 and CDR2 from the germline V gene are MNHNY and SVGAGI (reference sequence). The CDR3 sequence is 14 residues long. The V end lost 3 bases, the J end lost 4 bases, and 12 bases lay between the germline ends. The CDR3 is CASSYVGRTYGYTF. CDR3 in DNA: TGTGCCAGCAGTTATGTGGGACGGACCTATGGCTACACCTTC.

The rearrangement links TRBV7-9 to TRBJ2-2; D gene ambiguous. CDR1 and CDR2 (germline): SEHNR, FQNEAQ (reference sequence). The CDR3 loop spans 14 amino acids. Between the trimmed V and J ends, which lost 6 bases and 6 bases, there was a span of 14 bases. The CDR3 spells CASSPYMGPGELFF. The DNA of the CDR3 is TGTGCCAGCAGTCCGTACATGGGCCCCGGGGAGCTGTTTTTT.

This sequence joins TRBV10-3 and TRBJ2-7; TRBD2 matches at 11 bases. Looked up from germline, CDR1 is ENHRY and CDR2 is SYGVKD. The CDR3 contains 14 residues. After removal of 9 bases from V and 2 bases from J, the junction contained 6 bases not matched to a gene. As DNA, the CDR3 is TGTGCCATAAAAACGGGACTAGCGGCCTACGAGCAGTACTTC. This gives the protein CAIKTGLAAYEQYF.

In nucleotides, the CDR3 is TGTGCCAGCAGGCAAACAGAGAACACTGAAGCTTTCTTT. Translated, it gives CASRQTENTEAFF. The V call is TRBV7-9, the J call TRBJ1-1, with no clear D. The germline V gene has CDR1 SEHNR and CDR2 FQNEAQ (reference sequence). Trimming removed 6 bases from V and 1 base from J, with 9 bases in between. This CDR3 has 13 amino acids.

This rearrangement joins TRBV21-1 to TRBJ2-7; the table's D call of TRBD1 was not tested on the DNA. TRBV21-1 is tagged as a pseudogene. The CDR3 has 16 amino acids. DNA for the CDR3: TGTGCCAGCAGCAAAGTTATCCCAGGGGCGACCTACGAGCAGTACTTC. Translating gives CASSKVIPGATYEQYF.

The V call is TRBV7-2, the J call TRBJ1-2; weak D call: TRBD1 (5 bases). V shed 1 base and J shed 5 bases, with 17 bases lying between them. The length of the CDR3 is 16 residues. Germline lookup yields CDR1 SGHTA and CDR2 FQGNSA. CDR3 in amino acids: CASSLGLRGRGYGYTF. Here the CDR3 DNA reads TGTGCCAGCAGCTTAGGTCTTAGGGGCCGGGGGTATGGCTACACCTTC. Variable domain in full (rest from reference TRBV7-2 and TRBJ1-2): GAGVSQSPSNKVTEKGKDVELRCDPISGHTALYWYRQSLGQGLEFLIYFQGNSAPDKSGLPSDRFSAERTGGSVSTLTIQRTQQEDSAVYLCASSLGLRGRGYGYTFGSGTRLTVV.

This clone has only a few counts. V and J are TRBV19 and TRBJ1-1; D is ambiguous. The ends were cut back, 5 bases at V and 11 bases at J, with 12 bases in the middle. The germline gives CDR1 LNHDA, CDR2 SQIVND (reference sequence). This CDR3 comprises 11 residues. CDR3 nucleotide sequence: TGTGCCAGTAGTGGGTCCACCGGGGCTTTCTTT. This codes for CASSGSTGAFF.

The J gene is TRBJ2-1, the V gene TRBV27, with D perhaps matching TRBD2 (5 bases). The length of the CDR3 is 13 residues. Germline V gives CDR1 MNHEY, CDR2 SMNVEV (reference sequence). With 1 base removed from V and 6 bases from J, the gap between germline ends came to 7 bases. CDR3 nucleotide sequence: TGTGCCAGCAGTTTATTAGGGAGCAATGAGCAGTTCTTC. Its translation is CASSLLGSNEQFF.